Below are 29 T cell receptor beta chains sequenced from a single sample in a study of neurological immune-mediated disorders. TCRdb redid the calling of the 5' RACE reads with MiXCR, one entry per CDR3 protein. This sample has 60,000 to 80,000 distinct CDR3 sequences, with under 5.5% found just once. The sequenced sample was PBMCs. These receptors all come from a woman in her fifties or sixties with multiple sclerosis.

This clonotype has more than one count but fewer than ten. A much larger clonotype is one base distant, so this may be a read error. The chain carries TRBV29-1 and TRBJ1-5; D possibly corresponds to TRBD1 (5 bases). CDR1 is SQVTM, CDR2 ANQGSEA, per germline. The CDR3 covers 12 residues. The CDR3 is CSATGANQPQNF. The CDR3 bases are TGCAGCGCTACAGGCGCCAATCAGCCCCAGAATTTT.

This clonotype was counted many times. V is TRBV5-1 and J is TRBJ2-5; D is unclear. The V gene's germline CDR1 is SGHRS and CDR2 YFSETQ. This CDR3 region has 14 residues. V lost 0 bases and J lost 2, with 8 bases in between. The CDR3 DNA reads TGCGCCAGCAGCTTGGGGAACCCGCAAGAGACCCAGTACTTC. It translates to CASSLGNPQETQYF.

Note on this clonotype: The final CDR3 position lacks the conserved phenylalanine or tryptophan, pointing to a likely read error. The rearrangement uses TRBV6-5 and TRBJ2-1; 7 bases align to TRBD2. CDR1 and CDR2 from the germline V gene are MNHEY and SVGAGI. After removal of 0 bases from V and 2 bases from J, the junction contained 4 bases not matched to a gene. This CDR3 comprises 16 residues. The DNA of the CDR3 is TGTGCCAGCAGTTACTCCGCCGGGGGGACCTACAATGAGCAGTTCTGC. Amino acids: CASSYSAGGTYNEQFC.

This clonotype occurred many times. The rearrangement links TRBV20-1 to TRBJ2-1; tentatively, D is TRBD2 (5 bases). This CDR3 is 12 amino acids long. V shed 5 bases and J shed 7 bases, with 12 bases lying between them. Germline V lookup: CDR1 DFQATT, CDR2 SNEGSKA (reference sequence). In DNA form, the CDR3 reads TGCAGTGCTTGTGGTACTAGGAATGAGCAGTTCTTC. Amino acid sequence: CSACGTRNEQFF.

At least ten counts were recorded for this clonotype. The gene calls are TRBV27 and TRBJ2-3, with TRBD1 matching over 8 bases. From germline, CDR1 is MNHEY and CDR2 SMNVEV (reference sequence). After removal of 7 bases from V and 4 bases from J, the junction contained 4 bases not matched to a gene. The CDR3 runs to 13 residues. The CDR3 is CASKLTGADTQYF. CDR3 DNA sequence: TGTGCCAGCAAACTGACAGGGGCAGATACGCAGTATTTT.

This clonotype was recorded many times. This chain connects TRBV7-2 to TRBJ2-7, with 9 bases lining up with TRBD1. From germline, CDR1 is SGHTA and CDR2 FQGNSA. The CDR3 totals 15 residues. Trimming removed 5 bases from V and 3 bases from J; junction bases left unmatched: 8. CDR3 bases: TGTGCCAGCAGCGCGGGGACAGGGCCAGGCTACGAGCAGTACGTC. Residues: CASSAGTGPGYEQYV.

Ten or more counts support this clonotype. The rearrangement uses TRBV20-1 and TRBJ2-1; TRBD1 aligns across 10 bases. The germline CDR1 and CDR2 sequences are DFQATT and SNEGSKA (reference sequence). J was trimmed by 2 bases and V by 5 bases; bases with no gene match: 0. This CDR3 region has 13 residues. CDR3 region: CSAGQGAYNEQFF. In DNA, the CDR3 is TGCAGTGCTGGACAGGGGGCCTACAATGAGCAGTTCTTC.

This clonotype appeared a few times. The chain is built from TRBV11-2 and TRBJ2-3; D call uncertain. V was clipped by 5 bases and J by 1 base, with 10 bases between them. This CDR3 region has 14 residues. Germline CDR1 and CDR2: SGHAT and FQNNGV. The CDR3 protein is CASSPTAGTDTQYF. Written as DNA, the CDR3 is TGTGCCAGCAGCCCTACGGCCGGCACAGATACGCAGTATTTT.

The chain links TRBV19 to TRBJ1-1; the D gene is possibly TRBD1 (5 bases). CDR3 length: 14 amino acids. Germline V gene data show CDR1 as LNHDA and CDR2 as SQIVND (reference sequence). Between the trimmed V and J ends, which lost 7 bases and 4 bases, there was a span of 16 bases. The chain's CDR3 is CASTQRGEGTEAFF. The CDR3 DNA reads as TGTGCCAGTACCCAGCGGGGCGAGGGCACTGAAGCTTTCTTT.

This clonotype came up a few times. This chain connects TRBV5-6 to TRBJ1-6; D not certain. In germline, CDR1 is SGHDT, CDR2 YYEEEE. The V end lost 4 bases, the J end lost 2 bases, and 13 bases lay between the germline ends. This CDR3 spans 16 amino acids. CDR3 sequence (DNA): TGTGCCAGCAGCAGGCGCGGGTATCCCTATAATTCACCCCTCCACTTT. It is translated as CASSRRGYPYNSPLHF. Variable domain in full (rest from reference TRBV5-6 and TRBJ1-6): DAGVTQSPTHLIKTRGQQVTLRCSPKSGHDTVSWYQQALGQGPQFIFQYYEEEERQRGNFPDRFSGHQFPNYSSELNVNALLLGDSALYLCASSRRGYPYNSPLHFGNGTRLTVT.

This clonotype has more than one count but fewer than ten. The J gene is TRBJ1-1, the V gene TRBV20-1, with D hard to call. This CDR3 contains 12 residues. V shed 7 bases and J shed 1 base, with 10 bases lying between them. Germline V gene lookup returns CDR1 DFQATT and CDR2 SNEGSKA (reference sequence). The DNA of the CDR3 is TGCAGTGACGCGAGGGAGAACACTGAAGCTTTCTTT. It codes for CSDARENTEAFF.

This clonotype has ten or more counts. The V gene is TRBV7-9, the J gene TRBJ2-4; a weak D match, TRBD1 (5 bases). V was trimmed by 2 bases and J by 0 bases, leaving 23 bases between them. This CDR3 is 20 amino acids long. Germline V lookup: CDR1 SEHNR, CDR2 FQNEAQ (reference sequence). The CDR3 sequence is CASSLTNSDWTPLAKNIQYF. The CDR3, as DNA: TGTGCCAGCAGCTTAACCAATTCTGATTGGACACCGCTAGCCAAAAACATTCAGTACTTC.

The sample holds many counts of this clonotype. The chain combines TRBV20-1 with TRBJ1-6; tentatively, D is TRBD1 (5 bases). The CDR3 totals 13 residues. V was pared by 0 bases and J by 9 bases, with 9 bases between. Per the germline V gene, CDR1 is DFQATT and CDR2 is SNEGSKA (reference sequence). The CDR3 DNA sequence: TGCAGTGCTAGAGACAGGGAGGGTTCACCCCTCCACTTT. It specifies CSARDREGSPLHF.

This clonotype was detected many times. The chain links TRBV7-3 to TRBJ2-5; TRBD2 is a possible D gene (6 bases). In germline, CDR1 is SGHTA, CDR2 FQGTGA. The length of the CDR3 is 15 residues. The germline V and J ends were trimmed by 4 bases and 6 bases, with 18 bases remaining between them. The CDR3 nucleotides are TGTGCCAGCAGCTCCCCCCGGGGGATCCCCCAGACCCAGTACTTC. This encodes CASSSPRGIPQTQYF.

In this sample, this clonotype turned up many times. The genes are TRBV7-2 and TRBJ1-4; D is perhaps TRBD1 (5 bases). The CDR3 loop spans 14 amino acids. Trimming stripped 1 base from V and 7 bases from J, with 10 bases between. Germline CDR1 SGHTA, CDR2 FQGNSA. The CDR3 nucleotides are TGTGCCAGCAGCTTAGTTACCGGGGGTGAAAAACTGTTTTTT. This gives the protein CASSLVTGGEKLFF.

This clonotype showed up just a few times. The chain combines TRBV4-2 with TRBJ2-6, with 12 bases fitting TRBD2. The CDR3 loop spans 22 amino acids. J was trimmed by 0 bases and V by 2 bases; bases with no gene match: 14. Germline V CDR1 and CDR2: LGHNA, YNFKEQ. In DNA form, the CDR3 reads TGTGCCAGCAGCCAAAAGCCCCTAGCGGGGGGGACGGTAAGCTCTGGGGCCAACGTCCTGACTTTC. Translation: CASSQKPLAGGTVSSGANVLTF.

This clonotype has ten or more counts. The chain is built from TRBV12-3 or TRBV12-4 and TRBJ2-5; unclear D gene. The CDR3 contains 13 residues. V lost 1 base and J lost 2, with 5 bases in between. CDR3 bases: TGTGCCAGCAGTTTAGACTTTCAAGAGACCCAGTACTTC. This gives the protein CASSLDFQETQYF.

The chain is built from TRBV10-2 and TRBJ2-1, with D perhaps given as TRBD1 or TRBD2 (5 bases each). The CDR3 consists of 15 residues. Germline CDR1 and CDR2: WSHSY and SAAADI. Between the trimmed V and J ends, which lost 5 bases and 0 bases, there was a span of 11 bases. Written as DNA, the CDR3 is TGCGCCAGCAGTAATTGGGGGAGCTCCTACAATGAGCAGTTCTTC. The encoded protein is CASSNWGSSYNEQFF.

With respect to this clonotype: A read error is possible here, since a much larger clone lies one base away. The genes are TRBV11-2 and TRBJ2-5, with D unclear. The CDR3 covers 16 residues. Trimming removed 2 bases at V and 2 bases at J, with 15 bases between. Germline V gene sequence: CDR1 SGHAT, CDR2 FQNNGV. CDR3 DNA sequence: TGTGCCAGCAGCTTATGGTCGAGTACACCACAAGAGACCCAGTACTTC. It yields the protein CASSLWSSTPQETQYF.

This clonotype was seen ten or more times. CDR3 protein: CASGGGGASSYNEQFF. CDR3 coding DNA: TGTGCCAGCGGCGGCGGGGGGGCTAGCTCCTACAATGAGCAGTTCTTC. The V call is TRBV3-1, the J call TRBJ2-1; 9 nucleotides agree with TRBD2. Trimming took 8 bases from V and 0 from J; bases not matched to a gene: 8. The CDR3 is 16 amino acids. CDR1 is LGHDT and CDR2 is YNNKEL in the germline V gene (reference sequence).

This clonotype was observed at least ten times. The V and J genes are TRBV7-9 and TRBJ1-4; the D gene is possibly TRBD1 (5 bases). The V and J ends lost 5 bases and 0 bases respectively, with 19 bases between them. Germline V gene lookup returns CDR1 SEHNR and CDR2 FQNEAQ (reference sequence). The CDR3 extends over 18 amino acids. CDR3 sequence (DNA): TGTGCCAGCAGCCCATTCGCCCGGACAACTACAACTAATGAAAAACTGTTTTTT. Translating gives CASSPFARTTTTNEKLFF.

This clonotype was observed at least ten times. The rearrangement uses TRBV5-1 and TRBJ2-1; D is ambiguous. The CDR3 spans 12 residues. The V gene's germline CDR1 is SGHRS and CDR2 YFSETQ. With 2 bases removed from V and 11 bases from J, the gap between germline ends came to 11 bases. The CDR3 sequence: CASSLEGLQQFF. For the CDR3, the DNA is TGCGCCAGCAGCTTAGAAGGTCTGCAGCAGTTCTTC.

This clonotype was seen at least ten times. The chain joins TRBV11-3 to TRBJ2-7; D is unresolved. Deletions cut 5 bases from V and 3 bases from J, with 17 bases between. CDR1 SGHNT and CDR2 YENEEA come from the germline V gene. The CDR3 sequence is 15 residues long. As DNA, the CDR3 is TGTGCCAGCAGCCGGACGGCGAGCACCAACTACGAGCAGTACTTC. Translation gives CASSRTASTNYEQYF.

This clonotype was seen repeatedly, ten times or more. This chain joins TRBV5-1 and TRBJ2-6; D gene uncertain. CDR3 length: 13 residues. V was cut by 4 bases and J by 4 bases, with 6 bases left in between. The V gene's germline CDR1 is SGHRS and CDR2 YFSETQ. CDR3 residues: CASSLAGANVLTF. Here the CDR3 DNA reads TGCGCCAGCAGCCTCGCGGGGGCCAACGTCCTGACTTTC.

This clonotype has ten or more counts. This sequence joins TRBV5-1 and TRBJ2-2; D gene ambiguous. Germline lookup yields CDR1 SGHRS and CDR2 YFSETQ. This CDR3 contains 11 residues. Trimming left V 5 bases short and J 5 bases short, with 4 bases between. The CDR3 sequence: CASSKTGELFF. Written as DNA, the CDR3 is TGCGCCAGCAGTAAGACCGGGGAGCTGTTTTTT.

V usage is TRBV7-9 and J usage is TRBJ2-3; 9 nucleotides agree with TRBD2. This CDR3 is built from 17 residues. Germline assignment: CDR1 SEHNR and CDR2 FQNEAQ (reference sequence). V was clipped by 2 bases and J by 4 bases; unmatched bases: 10. The CDR3: CASSLSLGLAFSDTQYF. In DNA, the CDR3 is TGTGCCAGCAGCTTAAGCTTGGGACTAGCTTTCTCAGATACGCAGTATTTT.

Only a few counts were recorded for this clonotype. This sequence joins TRBV18 and TRBJ2-1; 13 nucleotides agree with TRBD2. From germline, CDR1 is KGHSH and CDR2 LQKENI. This CDR3 has 16 amino acids. V shed 5 bases, J shed 7 bases, and the junction held 8 bases outside the gene matches. The CDR3 loop reads CASSAVTSGGYNEQFF. The CDR3 DNA follows: TGTGCCAGCTCAGCAGTGACTAGCGGGGGGTATAATGAGCAGTTCTTC.

This clonotype has a count of ten or more. Here the CDR3 DNA reads TGCGCCAGCAGCTTGACGGGCCCGAAGGCTGAAGCTTTCTTT. Encoded protein: CASSLTGPKAEAFF. The J gene is TRBJ1-1, the V gene TRBV5-1, with D uncertain. V shed 1 base and J shed 6 bases, with 13 bases lying between them. The germline V gene encodes CDR1 SGHRS and CDR2 YFSETQ. The CDR3 runs to 14 residues.

This chain uses TRBV3-1 with TRBJ2-1; TRBD1 might be the D (6 bases). Germline loops: CDR1 LGHDT, CDR2 YNNKEL (reference sequence). This CDR3 comprises 15 residues. V was cut by 4 bases and J by 3 bases, with 13 bases left in between. As DNA, the CDR3 is TGTGCCAGCAGCCCCAGGGGCCCCCTCTACAATGAGCAGTTCTTC. This translates into CASSPRGPLYNEQFF.